This TCR beta chain is drawn from a study of T-cell memory formation after mild COVID-19. Overall study context: TCR clustering was largely donor specific. Study findings and constraints: Within pre-infection memory, some responding clones were found, suggesting cross-reactive memory joined. Day 15 to 85 contracting clones showed balanced CD4/CD8; day 15 to 37 expanders favored CD4+.

Germline CDR1 is MNHEY and CDR2 is SVGEGT. The V and J ends lost 5 bases and 4 bases respectively, with 13 bases between them. CDR3 length: 14 amino acids. A few counts support this clonotype. Its antigen is unknown. TCR alpha and TCR beta cDNA libraries carrying sample barcodes and UMIs were produced by 5'RACE using constant-segment primers. TCRdb reanalysed the 5' RACE reads using MiXCR and keeps one entry per CDR3 protein. Here the sample spans 250,000 to 400,000 distinct CDR3 sequences, about 13% being singletons. J is TRBJ2-3 and V is TRBV6-2 or TRBV6-3, with D uncertain. The source material was PBMCs or a T cell subset sorted from them (not recorded which). The TCR originated in a young man who had mild COVID-19 (a few samples of this study predate the infection). Cell type and time point are not known. The CDR3 is CASSPLLVPDTQYF. The CDR3 DNA follows: TGTGCCAGCAGTCCTCTTCTAGTACCAGATACGCAGTATTTT.